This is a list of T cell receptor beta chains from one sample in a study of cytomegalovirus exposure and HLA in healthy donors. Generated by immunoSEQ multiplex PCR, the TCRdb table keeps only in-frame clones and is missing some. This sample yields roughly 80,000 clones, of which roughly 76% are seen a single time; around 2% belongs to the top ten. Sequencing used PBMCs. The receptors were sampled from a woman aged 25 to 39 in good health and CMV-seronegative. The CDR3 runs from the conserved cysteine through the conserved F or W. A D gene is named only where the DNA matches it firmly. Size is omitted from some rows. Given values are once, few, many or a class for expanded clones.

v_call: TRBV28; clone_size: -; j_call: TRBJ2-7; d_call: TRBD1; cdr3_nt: TGTGCCAGCAGAACGACCGGGACAGGGGCCTACGAGCAGTACTTC; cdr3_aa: CASRTTGTGAYEQYF
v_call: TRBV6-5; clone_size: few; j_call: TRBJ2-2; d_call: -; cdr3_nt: TGTGCCAGCAGTTCGACCAGGGATCACGGGGAGCTGTTTTTT; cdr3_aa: CASSSTRDHGELFF
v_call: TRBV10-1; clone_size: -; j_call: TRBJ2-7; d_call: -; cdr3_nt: TGCGCCAGCAGGGGGCGGGACTGGACCTACGAGCAGTACTTC; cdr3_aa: CASRGRDWTYEQYF
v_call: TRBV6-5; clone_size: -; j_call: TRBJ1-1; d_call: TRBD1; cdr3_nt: TGTGCCAGCAGTCCAGGGGGCATGAACACTGAAGCTTTCTTT; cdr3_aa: CASSPGGMNTEAFF
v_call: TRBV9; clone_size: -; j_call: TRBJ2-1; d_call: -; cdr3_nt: TGTGCCAGCAGCCCCGGGATAATGCAGTTCTTC; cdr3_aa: CASSPGIMQFF
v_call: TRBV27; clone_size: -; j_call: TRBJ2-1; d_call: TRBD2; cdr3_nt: TGTGCCAGCAGGGGGACTAGCGGCAATGAGCAGTTCTTC; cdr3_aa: CASRGTSGNEQFF
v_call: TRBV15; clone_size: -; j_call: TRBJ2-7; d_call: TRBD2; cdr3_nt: TGTGCCACCAGCACCCAAGCGGGAGTGGGATACTACGAGCAGTACTTC; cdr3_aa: CATSTQAGVGYYEQYF
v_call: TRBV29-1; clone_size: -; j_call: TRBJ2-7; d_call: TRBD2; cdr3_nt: TGCAGCGTTGAAGCCCTGGGGCGGGGGGAGCAGTACTTC; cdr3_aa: CSVEALGRGEQYF
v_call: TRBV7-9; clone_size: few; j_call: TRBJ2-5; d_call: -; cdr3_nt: TGTGCCAGCAGCTTACCAACCCTGGGGGGTGAAGAGACCCAGTACTTC; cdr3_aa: CASSLPTLGGEETQYF
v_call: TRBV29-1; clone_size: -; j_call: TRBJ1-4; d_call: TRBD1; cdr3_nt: TGCAGCGGGGGGACAGCTAATGAAAAACTGTTTTTT; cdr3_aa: CSGGTANEKLFF
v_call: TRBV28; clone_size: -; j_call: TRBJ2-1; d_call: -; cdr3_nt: TGTGCCAGCAGTTCCCCCGGGCGGGTCGATGAGCAGTTCTTC; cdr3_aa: CASSSPGRVDEQFF
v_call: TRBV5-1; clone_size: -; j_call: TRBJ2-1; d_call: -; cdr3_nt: TGCGCCAGCAGCTTGCTCTTTTTCTATCGGGGAGATAACAATGAGCAGTTCTTC; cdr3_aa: CASSLLFFYRGDNNEQFF
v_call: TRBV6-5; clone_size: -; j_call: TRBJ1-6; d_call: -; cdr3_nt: TGTGCCAGCAGTTTAATCGGACATAATAATTCACCCCTCCACTTT; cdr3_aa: CASSLIGHNNSPLHF